These 2 T cell receptor beta chains came from one sample sequenced in a study of CD8 T cells in Susac syndrome. Random hexamers were used to reverse transcribe 0.5 to 1 ug of RNA. One entry per CDR3 protein, called by TCRdb with MiXCR from the immunoSEQ multiplex PCR reads. Counted here are 180,000 or so distinct CDR3 sequences, roughly 95% occurring once; the ten biggest clones make up around 0.1%. Sequencing used CD4+ T cells from PBMCs. All receptors come from a human donor in good health.

The chain carries TRBV10-3 and TRBJ2-7; 7 positions agree with TRBD1. Germline V gene sequence: CDR1 ENHRY, CDR2 SYGVKD. Trimming cost V 8 bases and J 4 bases; bases outside gene matches: 5. The CDR3 is made up of 12 amino acids. The CDR3 is CAIGTDPYEQYV. CDR3 nucleotide sequence: TGTGCCATCGGGACAGACCCTTACGAGCAGTACGTC.

The rearrangement links TRBV3-1 to TRBJ1-5; D gene ambiguous. This CDR3 region has 15 residues. Germline-derived CDR1 and CDR2 are LGHDT and YNNKEL (reference sequence). V lost 1 base to trimming and J lost 4 bases, with 11 bases between them. CDR3: CASSQVPGENQPQHF. The DNA of the CDR3 is TGTGCCAGCAGCCAAGTCCCGGGTGAGAATCAGCCCCAGCATTTT.